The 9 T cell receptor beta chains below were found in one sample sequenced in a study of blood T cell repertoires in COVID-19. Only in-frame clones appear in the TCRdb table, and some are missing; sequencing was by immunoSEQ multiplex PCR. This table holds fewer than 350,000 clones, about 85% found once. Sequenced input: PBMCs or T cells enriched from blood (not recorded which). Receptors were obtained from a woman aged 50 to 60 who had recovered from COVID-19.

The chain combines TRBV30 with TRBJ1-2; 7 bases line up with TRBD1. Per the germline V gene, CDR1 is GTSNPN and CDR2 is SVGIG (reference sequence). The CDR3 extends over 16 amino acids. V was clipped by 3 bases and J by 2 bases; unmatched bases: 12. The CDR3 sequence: CAWSAITGARNYGYTF. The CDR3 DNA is TGTGCCTGGAGCGCGATCACAGGGGCGAGGAACTATGGCTACACCTTC.

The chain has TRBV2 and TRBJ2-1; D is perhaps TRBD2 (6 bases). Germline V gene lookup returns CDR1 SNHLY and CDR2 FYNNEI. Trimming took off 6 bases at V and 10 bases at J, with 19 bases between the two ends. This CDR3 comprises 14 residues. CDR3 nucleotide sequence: TGTGCCAGCAGCGACCGACGGGGGAAGTCGGAGCAGTTCTTC. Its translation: CASSDRRGKSEQFF.

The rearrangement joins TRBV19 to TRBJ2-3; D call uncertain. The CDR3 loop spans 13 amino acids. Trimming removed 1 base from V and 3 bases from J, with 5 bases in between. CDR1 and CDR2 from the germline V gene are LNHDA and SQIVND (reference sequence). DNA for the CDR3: TGTGCCAGTAGTATAGCTGAGACAGATACGCAGTATTTT. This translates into CASSIAETDTQYF.

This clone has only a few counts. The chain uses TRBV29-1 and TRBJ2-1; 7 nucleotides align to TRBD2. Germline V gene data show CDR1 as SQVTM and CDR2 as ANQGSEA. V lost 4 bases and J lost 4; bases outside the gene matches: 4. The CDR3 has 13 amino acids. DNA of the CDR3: TGCAGCGTTGGACTAGCCGAGTACAATGAGCAGTTCTTC. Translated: CSVGLAEYNEQFF.

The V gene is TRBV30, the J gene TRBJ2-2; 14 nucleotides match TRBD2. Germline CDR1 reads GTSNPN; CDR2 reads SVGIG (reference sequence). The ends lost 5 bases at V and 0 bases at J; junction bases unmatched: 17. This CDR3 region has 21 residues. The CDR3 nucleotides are TGTGCCTGGGGCCCTAAGCCGGGACTAGCGGGGGCCCGAACGAACACCGGGGAGCTGTTTTTT. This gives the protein CAWGPKPGLAGARTNTGELFF.

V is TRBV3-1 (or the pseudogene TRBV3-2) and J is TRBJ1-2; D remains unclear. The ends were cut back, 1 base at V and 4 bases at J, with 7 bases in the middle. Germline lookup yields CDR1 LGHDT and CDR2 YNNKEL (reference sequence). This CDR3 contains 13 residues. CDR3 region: CASSQAVGYGYTF. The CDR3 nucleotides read TGTGCCAGCAGCCAAGCAGTTGGCTATGGCTACACCTTC.

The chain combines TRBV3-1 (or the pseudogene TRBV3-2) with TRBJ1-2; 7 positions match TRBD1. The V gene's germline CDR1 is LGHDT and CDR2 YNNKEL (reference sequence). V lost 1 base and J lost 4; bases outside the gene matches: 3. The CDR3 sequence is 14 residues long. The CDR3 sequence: CASSQGGQFYGYTF. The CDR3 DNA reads TGTGCCAGCAGCCAAGGGGGACAGTTCTATGGCTACACCTTC.

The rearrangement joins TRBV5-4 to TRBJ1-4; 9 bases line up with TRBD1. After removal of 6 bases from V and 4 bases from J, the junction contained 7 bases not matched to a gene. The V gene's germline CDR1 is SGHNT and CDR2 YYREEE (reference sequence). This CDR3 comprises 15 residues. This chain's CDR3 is CASTLGGQGNEKLFF. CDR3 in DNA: TGTGCCAGCACCCTAGGGGGACAGGGTAATGAAAAACTGTTTTTT.

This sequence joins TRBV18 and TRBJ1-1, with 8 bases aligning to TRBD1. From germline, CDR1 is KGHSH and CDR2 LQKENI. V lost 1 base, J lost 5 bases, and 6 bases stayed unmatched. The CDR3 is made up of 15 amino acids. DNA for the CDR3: TGTGCCAGCTCACCACTGCAGGGGGCGCGGACTGAAGCTTTCTTT. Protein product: CASSPLQGARTEAFF.